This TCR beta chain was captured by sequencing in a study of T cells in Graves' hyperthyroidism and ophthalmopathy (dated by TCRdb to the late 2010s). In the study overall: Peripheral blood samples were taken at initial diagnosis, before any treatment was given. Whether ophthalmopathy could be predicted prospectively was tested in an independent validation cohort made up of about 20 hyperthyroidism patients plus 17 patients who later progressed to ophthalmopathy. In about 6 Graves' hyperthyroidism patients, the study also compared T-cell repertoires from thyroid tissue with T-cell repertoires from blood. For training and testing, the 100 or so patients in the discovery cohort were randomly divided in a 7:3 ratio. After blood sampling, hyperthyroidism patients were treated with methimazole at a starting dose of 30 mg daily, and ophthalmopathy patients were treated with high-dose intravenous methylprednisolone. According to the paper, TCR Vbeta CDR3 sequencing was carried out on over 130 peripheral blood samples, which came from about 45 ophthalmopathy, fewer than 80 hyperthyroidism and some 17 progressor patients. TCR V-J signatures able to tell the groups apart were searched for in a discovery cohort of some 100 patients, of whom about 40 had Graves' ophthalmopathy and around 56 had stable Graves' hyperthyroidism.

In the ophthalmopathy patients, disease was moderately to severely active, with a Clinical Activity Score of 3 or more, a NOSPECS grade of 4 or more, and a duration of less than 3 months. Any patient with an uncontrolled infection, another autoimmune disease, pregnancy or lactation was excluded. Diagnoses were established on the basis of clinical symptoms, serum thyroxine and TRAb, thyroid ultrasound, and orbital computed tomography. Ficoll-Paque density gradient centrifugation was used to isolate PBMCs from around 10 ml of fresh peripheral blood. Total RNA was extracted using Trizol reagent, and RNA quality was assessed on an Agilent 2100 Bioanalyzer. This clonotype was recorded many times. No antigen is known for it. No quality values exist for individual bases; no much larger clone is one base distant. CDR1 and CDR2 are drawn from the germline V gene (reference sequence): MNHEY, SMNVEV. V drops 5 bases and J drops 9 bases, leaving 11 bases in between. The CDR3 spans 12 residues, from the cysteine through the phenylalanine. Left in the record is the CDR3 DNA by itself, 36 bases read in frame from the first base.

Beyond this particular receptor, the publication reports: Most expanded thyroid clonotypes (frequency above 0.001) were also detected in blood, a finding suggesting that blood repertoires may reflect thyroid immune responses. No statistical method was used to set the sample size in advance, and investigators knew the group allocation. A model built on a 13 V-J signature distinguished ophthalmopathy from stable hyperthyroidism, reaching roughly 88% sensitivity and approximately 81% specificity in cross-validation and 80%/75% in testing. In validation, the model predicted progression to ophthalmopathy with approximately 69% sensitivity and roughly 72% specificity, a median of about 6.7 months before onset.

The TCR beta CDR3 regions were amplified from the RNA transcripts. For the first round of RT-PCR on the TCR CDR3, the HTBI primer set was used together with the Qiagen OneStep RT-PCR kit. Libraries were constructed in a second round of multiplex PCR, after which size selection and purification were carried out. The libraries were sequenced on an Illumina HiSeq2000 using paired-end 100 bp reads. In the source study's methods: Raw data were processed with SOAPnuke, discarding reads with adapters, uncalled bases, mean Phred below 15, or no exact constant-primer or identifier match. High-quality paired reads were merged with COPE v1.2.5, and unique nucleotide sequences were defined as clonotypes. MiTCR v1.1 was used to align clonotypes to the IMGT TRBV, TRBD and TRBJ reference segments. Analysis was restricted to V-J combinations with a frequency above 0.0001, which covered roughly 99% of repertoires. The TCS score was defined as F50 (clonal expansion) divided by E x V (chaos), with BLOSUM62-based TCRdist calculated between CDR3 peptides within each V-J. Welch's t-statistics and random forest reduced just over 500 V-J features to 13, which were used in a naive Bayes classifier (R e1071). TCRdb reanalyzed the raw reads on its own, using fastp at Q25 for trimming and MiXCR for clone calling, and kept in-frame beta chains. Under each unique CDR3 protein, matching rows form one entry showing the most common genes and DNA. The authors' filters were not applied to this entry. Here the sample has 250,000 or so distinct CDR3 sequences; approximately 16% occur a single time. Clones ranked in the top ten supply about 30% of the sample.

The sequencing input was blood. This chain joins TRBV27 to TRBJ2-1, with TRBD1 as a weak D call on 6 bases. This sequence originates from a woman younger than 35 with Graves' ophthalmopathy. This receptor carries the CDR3 CASSPDRSEQFF. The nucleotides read TGTGCCAGCAGTCCAGACAGGAGTGAGCAGTTCTTC.